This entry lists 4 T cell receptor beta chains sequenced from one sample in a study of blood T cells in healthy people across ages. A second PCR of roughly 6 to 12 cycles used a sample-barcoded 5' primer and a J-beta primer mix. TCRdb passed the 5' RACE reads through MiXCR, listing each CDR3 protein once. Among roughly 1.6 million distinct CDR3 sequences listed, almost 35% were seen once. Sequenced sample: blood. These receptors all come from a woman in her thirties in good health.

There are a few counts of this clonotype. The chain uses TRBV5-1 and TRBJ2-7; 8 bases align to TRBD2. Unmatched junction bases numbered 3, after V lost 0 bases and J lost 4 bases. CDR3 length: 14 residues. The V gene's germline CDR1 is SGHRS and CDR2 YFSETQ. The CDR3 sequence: CASSLATSDYEQYF. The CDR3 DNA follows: TGCGCCAGCAGCTTGGCGACTAGCGATTACGAGCAGTACTTC.

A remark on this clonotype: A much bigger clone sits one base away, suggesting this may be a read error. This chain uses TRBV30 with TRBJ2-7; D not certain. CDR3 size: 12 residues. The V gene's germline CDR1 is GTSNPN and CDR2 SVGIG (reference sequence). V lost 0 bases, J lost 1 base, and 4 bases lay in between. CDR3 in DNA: TGTGCCTGGAGTGTAATTTCCTACGAGCAGTACTTC. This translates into CAWSVISYEQYF.

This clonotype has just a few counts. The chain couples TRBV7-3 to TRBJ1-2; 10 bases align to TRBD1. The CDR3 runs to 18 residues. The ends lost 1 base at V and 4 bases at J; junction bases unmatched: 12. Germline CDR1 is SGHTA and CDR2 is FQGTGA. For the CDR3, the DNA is TGTGCCAGCAGCTTAAAACCGGGACAGGGGTCCGAACTCTATGGCTACACCTTC. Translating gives CASSLKPGQGSELYGYTF. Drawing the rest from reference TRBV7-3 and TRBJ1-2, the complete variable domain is GAGVSQTPSNKVTEKGKYVELRCDPISGHTALYWYRQSLGQGPEFLIYFQGTGAADDSGLPNDRFFAVRPEGSVSTLKIQRTERGDSAVYLCASSLKPGQGSELYGYTFGSGTRLTVV.

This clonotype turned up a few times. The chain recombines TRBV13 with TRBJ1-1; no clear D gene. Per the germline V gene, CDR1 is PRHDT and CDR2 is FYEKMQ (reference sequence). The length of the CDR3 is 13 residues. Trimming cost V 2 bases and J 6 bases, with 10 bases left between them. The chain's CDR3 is CASSLSSGAEAFF. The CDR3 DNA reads TGTGCCAGCAGCTTAAGTTCTGGAGCTGAAGCTTTCTTT.